The T cell receptor (beta chain) under discussion was sequenced for a study of T cells in Graves' hyperthyroidism and ophthalmopathy. General observations from the study: Clonotypes that were expanded in thyroid above 0.001 mostly appeared in blood too. Model-based prediction identified ophthalmopathy a median roughly 6.1 months prior to its onset.

This clonotype turned up a few times. Its antigen remains unknown. No progression to ophthalmopathy during 18 months of follow-up defined stable disease. Hyperthyroidism patients were newly diagnosed, had disease duration under 2 months, and were aged 18 to 65 years. V was pared by 6 bases and J by 3 bases, with 8 bases between. This CDR3 spans 13 amino acids. CDR1 is WNHNN, CDR2 SYGVQD, per germline (reference sequence). Authors of the study amplified TCR beta CDR3 regions from RNA transcripts. The HTBI primer set drove a first-round RT-PCR of the TCR CDR3. Each CDR3 protein is one row after TCRdb ran MiXCR on the multiplex PCR reads. The table has around 760,000 distinct CDR3 sequences, over 35% seen once; the top ten hold approximately 31%.

This TCR was sampled from a middle-aged woman with Graves' hyperthyroidism. Sequencing was done on a sample of blood. The rearrangement joins TRBV10-1 to TRBJ2-2, with D perhaps matching TRBD2 (6 bases). CDR3 protein: CASRGDYTGELFF. The CDR3 DNA follows: TGCGCCAGCAGGGGGGACTACACCGGGGAGCTGTTTTTT.